This T cell receptor (beta chain) emerged from a study of blood T cell repertoires in COVID-19. Study-wide context: Spain, Italy and the United States supplied samples that represented acute and convalescent COVID-19. Sources were T cells, B-cell-depleted T cells, or PBMCs; the material itself was cDNA or gDNA.

The Seattle patients, enrolled during active infection, were followed longitudinally. Germline CDR1 LGHDT, CDR2 YNNKEL (reference sequence). The CDR3 is made up of 13 amino acids. The V gene lost 2 bases and the J gene lost 4 bases, with 8 bases spanning the gap. How the authors handled the data: Estimates of nucleated cell counts were drawn from the amplification of reference gene primers. TCRdb's table, derived via immunoSEQ multiplex PCR, lists solely in-frame clones and lacks some. V and J calls and clone size are copied from that table; D and trimming were computed from the DNA. The sample has fewer than 650,000 clones, less than 90% seen once.

The source material was peripheral blood. This TCR was sampled from a woman aged 45-59 years with COVID-19, enrolled during active disease. This rearrangement joins TRBV3-1 (or the pseudogene TRBV3-2) to TRBJ1-1, with D perhaps TRBD1 (5 bases). The CDR3 region has the DNA TGTGCCAGCAGCCAACGACAGTCCACTGAAGCTTTCTTT. Protein sequence: CASSQRQSTEAFF.